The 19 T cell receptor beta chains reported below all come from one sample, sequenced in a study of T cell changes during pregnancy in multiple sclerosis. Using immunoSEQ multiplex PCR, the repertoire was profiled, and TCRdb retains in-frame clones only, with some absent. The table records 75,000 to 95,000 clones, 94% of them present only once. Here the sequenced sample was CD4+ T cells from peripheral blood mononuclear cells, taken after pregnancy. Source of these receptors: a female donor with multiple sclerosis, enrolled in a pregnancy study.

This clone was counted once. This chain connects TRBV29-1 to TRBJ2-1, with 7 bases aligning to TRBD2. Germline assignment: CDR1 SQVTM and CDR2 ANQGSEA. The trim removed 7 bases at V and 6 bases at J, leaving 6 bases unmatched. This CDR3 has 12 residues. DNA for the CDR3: TGCAGCGCCCGACGCGGGAGCAATGAGCAGTTCTTC. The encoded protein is CSARRGSNEQFF.

The CDR3 bases are TGTGCCAGCAGCTTCGGACAGGGCAGCACTGAAGCTTTCTTT. Translating gives CASSFGQGSTEAFF. V and J are TRBV11-2 and TRBJ1-1, with 8 bases identical to TRBD1. This CDR3 region has 14 residues. CDR1 is SGHAT and CDR2 is FQNNGV in the germline V gene. Trimming cost V 3 bases and J 4 bases; bases outside gene matches: 4. Full variable domain (missing parts from reference TRBV11-2 and TRBJ1-1): EAGVAQSPRYKIIEKRQSVAFWCNPISGHATLYWYQQILGQGPKLLIQFQNNGVVDDSQLPKDRFSAERLKGVDSTLKIQPAKLEDSAVYLCASSFGQGSTEAFFGQGTRLTVV.

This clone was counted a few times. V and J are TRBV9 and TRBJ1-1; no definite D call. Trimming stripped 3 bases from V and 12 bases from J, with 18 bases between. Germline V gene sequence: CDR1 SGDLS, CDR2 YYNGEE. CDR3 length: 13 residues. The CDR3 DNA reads TGTGCCAGCAGCGCCAGTCAGCTCGGAGAGACTTTCTTT. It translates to CASSASQLGETFF.

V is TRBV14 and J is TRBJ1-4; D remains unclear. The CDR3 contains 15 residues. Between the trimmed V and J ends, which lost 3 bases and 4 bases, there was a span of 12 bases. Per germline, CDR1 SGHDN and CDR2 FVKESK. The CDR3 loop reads CASSQFGGINEKLFF. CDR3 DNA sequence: TGTGCCAGCAGCCAGTTCGGCGGGATTAATGAAAAACTGTTTTTT.

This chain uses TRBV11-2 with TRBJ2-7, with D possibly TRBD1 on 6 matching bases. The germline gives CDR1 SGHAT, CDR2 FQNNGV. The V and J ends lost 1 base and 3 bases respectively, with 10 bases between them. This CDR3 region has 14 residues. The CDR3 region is CASSLGTANYEQYF. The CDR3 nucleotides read TGTGCCAGCAGCTTAGGGACAGCAAACTACGAGCAGTACTTC. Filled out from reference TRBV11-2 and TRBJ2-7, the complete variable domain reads EAGVAQSPRYKIIEKRQSVAFWCNPISGHATLYWYQQILGQGPKLLIQFQNNGVVDDSQLPKDRFSAERLKGVDSTLKIQPAKLEDSAVYLCASSLGTANYEQYFGPGTRLTVT.

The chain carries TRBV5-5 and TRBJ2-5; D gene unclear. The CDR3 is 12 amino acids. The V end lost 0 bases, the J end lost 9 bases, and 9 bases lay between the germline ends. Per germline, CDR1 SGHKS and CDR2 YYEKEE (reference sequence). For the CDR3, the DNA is TGTGCCAGCAGCTTGGCATCGGGTCCCCAGTACTTC. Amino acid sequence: CASSLASGPQYF.

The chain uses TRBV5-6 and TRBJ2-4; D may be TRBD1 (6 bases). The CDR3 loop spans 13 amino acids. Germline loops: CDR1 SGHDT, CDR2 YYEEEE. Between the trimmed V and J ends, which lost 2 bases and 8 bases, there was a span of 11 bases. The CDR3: CASSFAGDDIQYF. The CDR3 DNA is TGTGCCAGCAGCTTCGCAGGGGACGACATTCAGTACTTC.

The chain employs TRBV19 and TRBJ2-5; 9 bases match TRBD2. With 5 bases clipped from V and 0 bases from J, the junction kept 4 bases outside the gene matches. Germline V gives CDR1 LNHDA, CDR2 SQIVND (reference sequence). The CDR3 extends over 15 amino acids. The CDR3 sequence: CASSLAGEDQETQYF. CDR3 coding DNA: TGTGCCAGTAGTTTAGCGGGAGAAGACCAAGAGACCCAGTACTTC.

This CDR3 reads CASRGGGVRNEQFF. The CDR3 DNA sequence: TGTGCCAGCAGAGGAGGGGGGGTCCGCAATGAGCAGTTCTTC. The rearrangement links TRBV28 to TRBJ2-1, with D possibly matching TRBD2 (7 bases). The CDR3 totals 14 residues. The V and J ends lost 6 bases and 6 bases respectively, with 15 bases between them. CDR1 is MDHEN and CDR2 is SYDVKM in the germline V gene.

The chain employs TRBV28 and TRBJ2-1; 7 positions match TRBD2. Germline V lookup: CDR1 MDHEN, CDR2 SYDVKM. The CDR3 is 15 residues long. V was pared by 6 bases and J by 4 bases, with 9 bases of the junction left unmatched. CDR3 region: CASSPWGGTYNEQFF. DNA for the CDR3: TGTGCCAGCAGCCCCTGGGGGGGAACGTACAATGAGCAGTTCTTC. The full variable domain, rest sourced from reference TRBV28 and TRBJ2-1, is DVKVTQSSRYLVKRTGEKVFLECVQDMDHENMFWYRQDPGLGLRLIYFSYDVKMKEKGDIPEGYSVSREKKERFSLILESASTNQTSMYLCASSPWGGTYNEQFFGPGTRLTVL.

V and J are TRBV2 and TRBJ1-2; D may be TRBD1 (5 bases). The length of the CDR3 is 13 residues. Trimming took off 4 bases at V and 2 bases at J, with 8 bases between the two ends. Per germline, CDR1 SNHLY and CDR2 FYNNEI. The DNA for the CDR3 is TGTGCCAGCAGTGTATCAGGGAACTATGGCTACACCTTC. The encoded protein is CASSVSGNYGYTF.

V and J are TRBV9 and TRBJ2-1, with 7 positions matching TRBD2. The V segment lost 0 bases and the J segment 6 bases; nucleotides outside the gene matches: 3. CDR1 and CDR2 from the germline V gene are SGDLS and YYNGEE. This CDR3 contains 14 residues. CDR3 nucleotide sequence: TGTGCCAGCAGCGTAGAACTAGCGATCAATGAGCAGTTCTTC. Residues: CASSVELAINEQFF. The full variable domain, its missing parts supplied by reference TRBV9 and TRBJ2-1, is DSGVTQTPKHLITATGQRVTLRCSPRSGDLSVYWYQQSLDQGLQFLIQYYNGEERAKGNILERFSAQQFPDLHSELNLSSLELGDSALYFCASSVELAINEQFFGPGTRLTVL.

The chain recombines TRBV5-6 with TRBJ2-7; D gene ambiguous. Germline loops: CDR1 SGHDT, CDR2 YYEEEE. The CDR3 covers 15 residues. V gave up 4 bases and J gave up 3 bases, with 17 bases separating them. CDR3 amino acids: CASSALTVARYEQYF. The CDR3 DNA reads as TGTGCCAGCAGCGCACTGACCGTAGCCCGCTACGAGCAGTACTTC.

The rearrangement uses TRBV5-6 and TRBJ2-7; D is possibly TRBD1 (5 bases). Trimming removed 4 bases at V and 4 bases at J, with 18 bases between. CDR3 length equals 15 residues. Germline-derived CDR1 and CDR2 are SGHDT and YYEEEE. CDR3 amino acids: CASSLRDRVSYEQYF. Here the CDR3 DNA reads TGTGCCAGCAGCCTCAGGGATCGAGTTTCGTACGAGCAGTACTTC.

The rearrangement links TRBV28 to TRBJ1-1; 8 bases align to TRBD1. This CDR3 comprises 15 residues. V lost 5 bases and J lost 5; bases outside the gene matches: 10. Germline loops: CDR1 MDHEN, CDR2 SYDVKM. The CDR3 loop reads CASSHPGQGGTEAFF. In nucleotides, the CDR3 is TGTGCCAGCAGTCACCCCGGACAGGGAGGGACTGAAGCTTTCTTT.

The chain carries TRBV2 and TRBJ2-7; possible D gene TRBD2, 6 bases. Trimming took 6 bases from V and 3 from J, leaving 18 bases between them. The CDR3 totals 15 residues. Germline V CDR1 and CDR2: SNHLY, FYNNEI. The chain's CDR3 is CASRGSGAGGYEQYF. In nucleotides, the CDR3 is TGTGCCAGCAGGGGGTCGGGAGCCGGGGGCTACGAGCAGTACTTC.

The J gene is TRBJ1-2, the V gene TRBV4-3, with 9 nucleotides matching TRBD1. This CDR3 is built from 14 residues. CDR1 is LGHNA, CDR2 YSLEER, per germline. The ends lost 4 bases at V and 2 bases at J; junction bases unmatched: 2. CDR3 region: CASSPGQGNYGYTF. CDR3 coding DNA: TGCGCCAGCAGCCCCGGACAGGGGAACTATGGCTACACCTTC.

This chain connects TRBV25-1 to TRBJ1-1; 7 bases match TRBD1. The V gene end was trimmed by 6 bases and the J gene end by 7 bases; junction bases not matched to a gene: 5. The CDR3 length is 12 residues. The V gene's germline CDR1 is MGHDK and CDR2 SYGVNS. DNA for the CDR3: TGTGCCAGCAGGAGAGGGACAGTTGAAGCTTTCTTT. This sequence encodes CASRRGTVEAFF.

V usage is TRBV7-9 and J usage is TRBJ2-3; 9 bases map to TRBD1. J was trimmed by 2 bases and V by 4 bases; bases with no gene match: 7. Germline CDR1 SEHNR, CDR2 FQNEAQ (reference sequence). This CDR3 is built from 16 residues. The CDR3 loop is CASSSGRDRVTDTQYF. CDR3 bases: TGTGCCAGCAGCTCCGGCCGGGACAGGGTCACAGATACGCAGTATTTT.